This T cell receptor (beta chain) was recovered during a study of cytotoxic CD8 clonotypes in ibrutinib-treated CLL. Overall study results and limits: While tracking circulating CD8+ T-cell counts, baseline clonality exceeded that of age-matched healthy donors.

The CDR3 contains 15 residues. Germline CDR1 is SGHRS and CDR2 is YFSETQ. Trimming took off 0 bases at V and 0 bases at J, with 7 bases between the two ends. Assay: immunoSEQ multiplex PCR; the TCRdb copy retains only in-frame clones and omits some. Found here are around 140,000 clones, over 75% of them singletons; the top ten hold about 7.4%. Of note for this clone: Its cognate antigen is unknown.

Cryopreserved PBMCs provided around 1.9 micrograms of genomic DNA for the TCR beta libraries. The source was PBMCs, collected after 36 months of ibrutinib treatment. This receptor was taken from a human donor with chronic lymphocytic leukemia. The rearrangement joins TRBV5-1 to TRBJ1-3; D call uncertain. CDR3 in DNA: TGCGCCAGCAGCTTGGGGCAGGACTCTGGAAACACCATATATTTT. This codes for CASSLGQDSGNTIYF.